This TCR beta chain was identified during a study of beta chain features in type 1 diabetes. Investigators reverse transcribed all isolated RNA, so they sequenced expressed TCRB transcripts. The repertoire was sequenced with immunoSEQ multiplex PCR; TCRdb's copy has only in-frame clones and lacks some. The sample includes about 650,000 clones, roughly an eighth of them seen just once. Study-level findings and limits: A moderate, significant TCRB CDR3 shortening appeared in type 1 diabetes across four CD4+ subsets.

The germline V gene has CDR1 GTSNPN and CDR2 SVGIG (reference sequence). This CDR3 contains 12 residues. Trimming pared 7 bases from V and 4 bases from J, leaving 8 bases between. In the case of this clone: What it binds is not known.

The chain has TRBV30 and TRBJ1-6, with D hard to call. The origin of this receptor is a young man with type 1 diabetes. Material: naive CD4+ T cells from blood. CDR3 nucleotides: TGTGCCTTCTTATATTATAATTCACCCCTCCACTTT. Translating gives CAFLYYNSPLHF. Complete variable domain (other parts from reference TRBV30 and TRBJ1-6): SQTIHQWPATLVQPVGSPLSLECTVEGTSNPNLYWYRQAAGRGLQLLFYSVGIGQISSEVPQNLSASRPQDRQFILSSKKLLLSDSGFYLCAFLYYNSPLHFGNGTRLTVT.